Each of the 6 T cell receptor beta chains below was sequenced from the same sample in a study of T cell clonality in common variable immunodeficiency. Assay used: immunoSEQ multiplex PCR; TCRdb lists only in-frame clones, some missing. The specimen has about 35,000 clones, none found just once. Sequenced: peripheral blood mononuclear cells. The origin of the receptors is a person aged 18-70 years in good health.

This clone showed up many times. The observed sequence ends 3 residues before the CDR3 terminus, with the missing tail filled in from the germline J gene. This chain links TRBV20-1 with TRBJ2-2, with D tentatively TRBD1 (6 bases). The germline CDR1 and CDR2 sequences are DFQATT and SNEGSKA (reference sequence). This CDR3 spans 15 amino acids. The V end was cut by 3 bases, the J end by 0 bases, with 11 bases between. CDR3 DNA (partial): TGCAGTGCTAGGAGGGGGTTCGCGAACACCGGGGAG. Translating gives CSARRGFANTGE. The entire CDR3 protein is CSARRGFANTGELFF.

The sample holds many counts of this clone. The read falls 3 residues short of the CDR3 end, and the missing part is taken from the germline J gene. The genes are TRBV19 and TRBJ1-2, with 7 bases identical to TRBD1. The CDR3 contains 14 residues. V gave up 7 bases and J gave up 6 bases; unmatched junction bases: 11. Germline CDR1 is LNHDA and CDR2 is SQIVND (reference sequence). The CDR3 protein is CASTAARGLDGYTF. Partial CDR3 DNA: TGTGCCAGTACCGCCGCGAGGGGGCTGGATGGC. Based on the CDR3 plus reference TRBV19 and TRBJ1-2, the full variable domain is DGGITQSPKYLFRKEGQNVTLSCEQNLNHDAMYWYRQDPGQGLRLIYYSQIVNDFQKGDIAEGYSVSREKKESFPLTVTSAQKNPTAFYLCASTAARGLDGYTFGSGTRLTVV.

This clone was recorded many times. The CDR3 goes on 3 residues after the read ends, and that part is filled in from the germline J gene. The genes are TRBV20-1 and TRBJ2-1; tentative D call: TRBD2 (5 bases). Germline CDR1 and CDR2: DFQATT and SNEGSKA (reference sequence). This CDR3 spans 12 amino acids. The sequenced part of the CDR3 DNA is TGCAGCTCCAGCGCGGGCTACAATGAG. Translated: CSSSAGYNE. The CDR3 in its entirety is CSSSAGYNEQFF.

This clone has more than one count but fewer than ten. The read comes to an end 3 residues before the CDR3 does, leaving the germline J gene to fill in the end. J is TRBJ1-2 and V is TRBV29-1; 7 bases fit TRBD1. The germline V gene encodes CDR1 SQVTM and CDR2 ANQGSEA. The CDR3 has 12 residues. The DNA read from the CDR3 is TGCAGCGTTGATTCCAGGGGGAATGAC. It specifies CSVDSRGND. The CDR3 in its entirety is CSVDSRGNDYTF.

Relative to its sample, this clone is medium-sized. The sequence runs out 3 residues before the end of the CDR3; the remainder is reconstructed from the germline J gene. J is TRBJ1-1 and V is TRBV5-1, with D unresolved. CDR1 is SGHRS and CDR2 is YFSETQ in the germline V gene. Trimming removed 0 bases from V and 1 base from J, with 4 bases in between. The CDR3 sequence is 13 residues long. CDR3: CASSLGGNTEAFF. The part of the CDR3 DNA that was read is TGCGCCAGCAGCTTGGGAGGGAACACTGAA.

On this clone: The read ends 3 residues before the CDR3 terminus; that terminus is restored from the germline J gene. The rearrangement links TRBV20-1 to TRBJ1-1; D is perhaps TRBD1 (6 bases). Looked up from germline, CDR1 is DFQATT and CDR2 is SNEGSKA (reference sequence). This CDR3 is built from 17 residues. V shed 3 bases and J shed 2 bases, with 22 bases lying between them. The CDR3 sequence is CSASIVGTKFFNTEAFF. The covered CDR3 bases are TGCAGTGCTAGCATAGTCGGGACAAAATTTTTTAACACTGAA.